The sequence of this T cell receptor beta chain was determined in a study of technical replicates of blood from a few donors (dated by TCRdb to about 2017). The library relied on the immunoSEQ multiplex PCR assay. Here the immuneACCESS table is served through TCRdb, limited to in-frame sequences with V and J called. Missing clones are a known gap in these copies; in checked studies unresolved V genes cover under half, and the rest lacks a known reason. For this sample the table gives tens of thousands of clones, of which roughly nine tenths were detected only once. Of the sample, 0.25% is held by the ten largest clones. As to this clone: Its antigen remains unidentified. Per-base quality was not reported, and no clone a single base away is much larger than it.

From cysteine to phenylalanine, the CDR3 is 13 amino acids long. Only the CDR3 part of the read is kept: 39 bases, read in frame from the first base. CDR1 and CDR2 (MNHEY, SVGAGI) derive from the germline V gene. The sample consisted of T cells isolated from PBMCs. The chain employs TRBV6-5 and TRBJ2-5; no D segment can be confidently identified. The DNA matches TRBJ2-7 better at its end, which makes the J call doubtful. This clonotype was obtained from a human donor in good health. The CDR3 sequence is CASSRGATYEQYF. The nucleotide sequence is given as TGTGCCAGCAGTCGAGGTGCTACCTACGAGCAGTACTTC.